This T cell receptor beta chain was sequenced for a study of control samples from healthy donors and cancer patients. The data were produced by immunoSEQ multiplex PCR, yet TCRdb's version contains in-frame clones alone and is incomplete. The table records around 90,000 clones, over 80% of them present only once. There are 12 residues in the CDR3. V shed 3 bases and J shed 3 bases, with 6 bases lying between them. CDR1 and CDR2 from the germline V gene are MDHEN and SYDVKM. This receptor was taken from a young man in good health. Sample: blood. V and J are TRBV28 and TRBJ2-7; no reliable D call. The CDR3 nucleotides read TGTGCCAGCAGTTTTGGGCTCTACGAGCAGTACTTC. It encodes CASSFGLYEQYF.